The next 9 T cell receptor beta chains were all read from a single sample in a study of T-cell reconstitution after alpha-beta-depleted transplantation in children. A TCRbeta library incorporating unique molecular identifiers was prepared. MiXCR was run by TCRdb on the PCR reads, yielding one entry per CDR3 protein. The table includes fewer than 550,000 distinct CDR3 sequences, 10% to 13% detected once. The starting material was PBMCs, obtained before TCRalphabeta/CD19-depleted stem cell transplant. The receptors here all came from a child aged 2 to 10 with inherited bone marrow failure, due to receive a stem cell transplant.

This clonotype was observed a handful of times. CDR3: CASSFRGSGHEQYF. In DNA, the CDR3 is TGTGCCAGCAGTTTCCGGGGGTCGGGGCACGAGCAGTACTTC. V gene TRBV28 combines with J gene TRBJ2-7; D perhaps matches TRBD2 (6 bases). The CDR3 is 14 amino acids. The V gene's germline CDR1 is MDHEN and CDR2 SYDVKM. The V end lost 3 bases, the J end lost 5 bases, and 14 bases lay between the germline ends.

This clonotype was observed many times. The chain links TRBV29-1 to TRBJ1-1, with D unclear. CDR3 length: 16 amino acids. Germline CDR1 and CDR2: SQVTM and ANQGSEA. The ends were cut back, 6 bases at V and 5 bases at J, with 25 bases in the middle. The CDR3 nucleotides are TGCAGCGTCGAACCCTACGGACGGTCTTTGGGGACTGAAGCTTTCTTT. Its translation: CSVEPYGRSLGTEAFF.

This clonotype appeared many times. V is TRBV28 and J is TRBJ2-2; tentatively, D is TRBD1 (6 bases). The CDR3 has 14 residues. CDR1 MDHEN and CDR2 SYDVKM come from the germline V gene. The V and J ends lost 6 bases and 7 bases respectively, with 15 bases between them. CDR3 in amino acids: CASSPTGRGGELFF. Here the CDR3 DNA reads TGTGCCAGCAGCCCTACAGGGAGAGGCGGGGAGCTGTTTTTT. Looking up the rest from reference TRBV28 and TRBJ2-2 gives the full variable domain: DVKVTQSSRYLVKRTGEKVFLECVQDMDHENMFWYRQDPGLGLRLIYFSYDVKMKEKGDIPEGYSVSREKKERFSLILESASTNQTSMYLCASSPTGRGGELFFGEGSRLTVL.

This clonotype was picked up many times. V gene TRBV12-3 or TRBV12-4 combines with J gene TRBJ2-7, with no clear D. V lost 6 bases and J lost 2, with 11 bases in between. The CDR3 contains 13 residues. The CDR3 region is CASSITPPYEQYF. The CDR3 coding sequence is TGTGCCAGCAGCATCACGCCCCCCTACGAGCAGTACTTC.

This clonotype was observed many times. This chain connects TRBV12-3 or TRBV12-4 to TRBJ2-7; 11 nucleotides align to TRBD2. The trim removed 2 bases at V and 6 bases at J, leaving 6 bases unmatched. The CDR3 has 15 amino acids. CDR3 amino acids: CASSLTSGSVSEQYF. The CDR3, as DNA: TGTGCCAGCAGTTTAACTAGCGGGAGTGTTAGCGAGCAGTACTTC.

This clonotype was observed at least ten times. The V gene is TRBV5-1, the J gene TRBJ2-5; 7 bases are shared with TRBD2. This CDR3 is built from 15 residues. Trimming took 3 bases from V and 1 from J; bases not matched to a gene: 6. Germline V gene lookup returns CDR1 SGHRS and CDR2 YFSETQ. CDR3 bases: TGCGCCAGCAGCTGGGGGGGTGTCGGCCAAGAGACCCAGTACTTC. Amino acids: CASSWGGVGQETQYF. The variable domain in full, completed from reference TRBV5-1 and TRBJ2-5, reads KAGVTQTPRYLIKTRGQQVTLSCSPISGHRSVSWYQQTPGQGLQFLFEYFSETQRNKGNFPGRFSGRQFSNSRSEMNVSTLELGDSALYLCASSWGGVGQETQYFGPGTRLLVL.

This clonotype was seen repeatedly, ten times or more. The CDR3 here is CASSPTLGTGTGFF. In DNA form, the CDR3 reads TGCGCCAGCAGCCCAACTCTAGGGACAGGGACGGGGTTCTTC. The chain has TRBV5-1 and TRBJ2-1; 9 bases line up with TRBD1. V gave up 4 bases and J gave up 15 bases; unmatched junction bases: 14. Germline CDR1 and CDR2: SGHRS and YFSETQ. The CDR3 contains 14 residues.

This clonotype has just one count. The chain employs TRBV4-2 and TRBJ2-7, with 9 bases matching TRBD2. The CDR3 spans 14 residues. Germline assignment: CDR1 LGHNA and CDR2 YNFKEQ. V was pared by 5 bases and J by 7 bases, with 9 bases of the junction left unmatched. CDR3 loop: CASSGGAGGWEQYF. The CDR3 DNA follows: TGTGCCAGCAGCGGAGGGGCGGGAGGGTGGGAGCAGTACTTC.

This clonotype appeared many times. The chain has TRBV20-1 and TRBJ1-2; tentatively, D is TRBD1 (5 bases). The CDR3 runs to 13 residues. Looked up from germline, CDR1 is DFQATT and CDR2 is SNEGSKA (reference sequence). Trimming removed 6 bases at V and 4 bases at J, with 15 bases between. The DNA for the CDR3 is TGCAGTGCGTGGACACCCAGTCTCTATGGCTACACCTTC. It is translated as CSAWTPSLYGYTF.